This TCR beta chain appears in the sequencing data of a study of blood T cell repertoires in COVID-19. The wider study: Samples came from the United States, Italy and Spain, spanning acute and convalescent COVID-19.

Sequencing was performed with immunoSEQ multiplex PCR; in TCRdb, only in-frame clones are kept and a portion is missing. Of about 210,000 clones listed, around 82% are singletons. V lost 3 bases to trimming and J lost 5 bases; unmatched junction nucleotides: 10. Looked up from germline, CDR1 is WSHSY and CDR2 is SAAADI. The CDR3 spans 17 residues. This clone was observed a few times. Sequencing was carried out using peripheral blood. The clonotype comes from a woman aged 40 to 49 with active or convalescent COVID-19. This sequence joins TRBV10-2 and TRBJ2-1; 10 bases agree with TRBD2. CDR3 sequence (DNA): TGCGCCAGCAGTGACAATCATAGCGGGAGGATGAACAATGAGCAGTTCTTC. Its translation: CASSDNHSGRMNNEQFF.